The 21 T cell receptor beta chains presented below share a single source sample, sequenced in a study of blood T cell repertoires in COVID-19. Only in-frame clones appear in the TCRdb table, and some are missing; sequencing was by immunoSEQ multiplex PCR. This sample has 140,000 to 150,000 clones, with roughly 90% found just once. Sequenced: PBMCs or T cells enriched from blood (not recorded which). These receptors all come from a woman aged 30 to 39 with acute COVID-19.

The CDR3, as DNA: TGTGCCACCAGTGACGCGAGGACAGGGGAAACTGAAGCTTTCTTT. Protein product: CATSDARTGETEAFF. This chain uses TRBV24-1 with TRBJ1-1, with 9 bases aligning to TRBD1. The junction had 7 bases not matched to a gene; V was cut back by 4 bases and J by 5 bases. Germline CDR1 KGHDR, CDR2 SFDVKD. The CDR3 has 15 residues.

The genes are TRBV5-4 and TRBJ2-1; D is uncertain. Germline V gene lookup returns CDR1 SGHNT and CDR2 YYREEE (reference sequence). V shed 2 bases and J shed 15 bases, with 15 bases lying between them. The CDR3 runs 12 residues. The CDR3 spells CASSFETPPRFF. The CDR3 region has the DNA TGTGCCAGCAGCTTTGAGACTCCCCCGCGGTTCTTC.

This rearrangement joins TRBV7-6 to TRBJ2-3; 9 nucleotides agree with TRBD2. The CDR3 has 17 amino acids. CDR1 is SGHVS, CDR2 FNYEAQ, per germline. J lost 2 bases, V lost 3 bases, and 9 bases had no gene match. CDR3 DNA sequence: TGTGCCAGCAGCTTGTCTGCGGGAGGGGAAGACACAGATACGCAGTATTTT. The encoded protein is CASSLSAGGEDTDTQYF.

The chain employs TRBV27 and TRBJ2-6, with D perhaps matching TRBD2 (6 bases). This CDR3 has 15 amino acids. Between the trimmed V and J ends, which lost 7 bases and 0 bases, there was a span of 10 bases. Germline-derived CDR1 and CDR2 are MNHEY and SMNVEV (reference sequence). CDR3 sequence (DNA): TGTGCCAGCACCTACGGGAGCTCTGGGGCCAACGTCCTGACTTTC. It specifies CASTYGSSGANVLTF.

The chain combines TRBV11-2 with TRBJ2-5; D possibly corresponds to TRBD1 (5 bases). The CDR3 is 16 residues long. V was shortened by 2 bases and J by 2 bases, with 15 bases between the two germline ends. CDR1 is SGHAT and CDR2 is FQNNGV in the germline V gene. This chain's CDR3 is CASSLNPGPTQETQYF. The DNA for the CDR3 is TGTGCCAGCAGCTTAAACCCAGGGCCGACTCAAGAGACCCAGTACTTC.

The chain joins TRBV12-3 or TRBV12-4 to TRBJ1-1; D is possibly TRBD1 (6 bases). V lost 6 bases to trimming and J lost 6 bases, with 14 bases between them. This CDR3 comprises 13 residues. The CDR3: CASSPRGFAEAFF. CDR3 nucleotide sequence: TGTGCCAGCAGCCCCAGGGGTTTCGCTGAAGCTTTCTTT.

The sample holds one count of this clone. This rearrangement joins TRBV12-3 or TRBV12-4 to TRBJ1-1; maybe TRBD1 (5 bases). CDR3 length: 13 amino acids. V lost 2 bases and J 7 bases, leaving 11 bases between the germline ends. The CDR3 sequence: CASSLWAGGEAFF. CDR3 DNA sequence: TGTGCCAGCAGTTTATGGGCGGGGGGTGAAGCTTTCTTT.

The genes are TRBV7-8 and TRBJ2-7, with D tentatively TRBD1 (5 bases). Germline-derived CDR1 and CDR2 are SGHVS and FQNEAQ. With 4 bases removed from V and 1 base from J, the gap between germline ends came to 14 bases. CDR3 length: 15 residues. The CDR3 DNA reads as TGTGCCAGCAGCTCCTGGCCGGACACTTCCTACGAGCAGTACTTC. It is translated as CASSSWPDTSYEQYF.

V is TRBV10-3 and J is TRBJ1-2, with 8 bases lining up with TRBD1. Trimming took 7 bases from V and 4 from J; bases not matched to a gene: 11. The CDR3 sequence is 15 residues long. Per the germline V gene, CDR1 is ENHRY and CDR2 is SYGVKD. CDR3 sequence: CAINPGQDQSYGYTF. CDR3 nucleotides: TGTGCCATCAATCCGGGACAGGACCAATCCTATGGCTACACCTTC.

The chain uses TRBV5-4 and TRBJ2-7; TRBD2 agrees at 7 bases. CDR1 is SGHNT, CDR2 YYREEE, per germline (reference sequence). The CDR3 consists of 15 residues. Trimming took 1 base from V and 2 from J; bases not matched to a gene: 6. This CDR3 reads CASSLKERGTYEQYF. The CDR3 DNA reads TGTGCCAGCAGCTTGAAGGAGCGGGGAACCTACGAGCAGTACTTC.

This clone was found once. The CDR3 reads CASSGGGEANQPQHF. As DNA, the CDR3 is TGTGCCAGCAGTGGCGGGGGGGAGGCCAATCAGCCCCAGCATTTT. The J gene is TRBJ1-5, the V gene TRBV28, with a tentative D call TRBD1 (5 bases). Trimming shortened V by 5 bases and J by 3 bases, and 14 bases separated the two germline ends. Per the germline V gene, CDR1 is MDHEN and CDR2 is SYDVKM. The length of the CDR3 is 15 residues. Drawing the rest from reference TRBV28 and TRBJ1-5, the complete variable domain is DVKVTQSSRYLVKRTGEKVFLECVQDMDHENMFWYRQDPGLGLRLIYFSYDVKMKEKGDIPEGYSVSREKKERFSLILESASTNQTSMYLCASSGGGEANQPQHFGDGTRLSIL.

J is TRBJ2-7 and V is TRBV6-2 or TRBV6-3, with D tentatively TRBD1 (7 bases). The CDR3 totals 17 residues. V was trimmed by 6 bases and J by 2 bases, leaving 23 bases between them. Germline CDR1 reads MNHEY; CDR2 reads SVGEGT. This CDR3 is CASSPALSRGVAYEQYF. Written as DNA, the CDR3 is TGTGCCAGCAGCCCCGCGTTAAGCAGGGGGGTCGCCTACGAGCAGTACTTC.

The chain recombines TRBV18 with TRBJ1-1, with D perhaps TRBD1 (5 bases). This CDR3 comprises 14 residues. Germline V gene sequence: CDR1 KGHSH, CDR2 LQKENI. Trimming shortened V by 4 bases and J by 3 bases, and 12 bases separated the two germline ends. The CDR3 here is CASSRGVGDTEAFF. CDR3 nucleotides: TGTGCCAGCTCACGGGGGGTTGGGGACACTGAAGCTTTCTTT. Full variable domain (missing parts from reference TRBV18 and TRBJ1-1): NAGVMQNPRHLVRRRGQEARLRCSPMKGHSHVYWYRQLPEEGLKFMVYLQKENIIDESGMPKERFSAEFPKEGPSILRIQQVVRGDSAAYFCASSRGVGDTEAFFGQGTRLTVV.

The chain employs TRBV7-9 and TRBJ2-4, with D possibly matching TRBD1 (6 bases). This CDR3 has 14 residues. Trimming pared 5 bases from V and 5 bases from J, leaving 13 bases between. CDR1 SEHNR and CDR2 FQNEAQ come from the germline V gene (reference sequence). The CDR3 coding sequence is TGTGCCAGCAGCCCCCGACAGGAACAAAACATTCAGTACTTC. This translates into CASSPRQEQNIQYF.

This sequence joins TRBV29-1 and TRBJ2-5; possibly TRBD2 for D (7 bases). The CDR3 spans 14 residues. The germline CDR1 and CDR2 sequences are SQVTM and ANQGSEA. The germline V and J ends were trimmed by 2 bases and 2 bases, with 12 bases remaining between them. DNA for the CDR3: TGCAGCGTTGAAAGGGGGGGCGGGCAAGAGACCCAGTACTTC. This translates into CSVERGGGQETQYF.

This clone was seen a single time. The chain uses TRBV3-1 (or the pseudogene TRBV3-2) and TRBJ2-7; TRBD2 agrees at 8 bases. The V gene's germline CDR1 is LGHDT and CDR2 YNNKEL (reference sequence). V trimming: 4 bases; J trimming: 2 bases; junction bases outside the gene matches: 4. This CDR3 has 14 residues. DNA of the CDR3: TGTGCCAGCAGCCGGCAGACTAGCGCCTACGAGCAGTACTTC. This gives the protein CASSRQTSAYEQYF.

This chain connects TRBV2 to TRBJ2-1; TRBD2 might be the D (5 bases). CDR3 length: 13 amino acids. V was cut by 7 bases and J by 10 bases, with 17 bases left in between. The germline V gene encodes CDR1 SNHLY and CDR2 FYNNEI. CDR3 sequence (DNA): TGTGCCAGCACGGGGAGTGGAGCGCGAGAGCAGTTCTTC. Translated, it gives CASTGSGAREQFF.

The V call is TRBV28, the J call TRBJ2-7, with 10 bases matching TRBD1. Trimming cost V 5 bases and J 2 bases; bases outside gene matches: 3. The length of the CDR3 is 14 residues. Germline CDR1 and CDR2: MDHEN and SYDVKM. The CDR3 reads CASSPGQGTYEQYF. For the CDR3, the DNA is TGTGCCAGCAGTCCGGGACAGGGGACCTACGAGCAGTACTTC.

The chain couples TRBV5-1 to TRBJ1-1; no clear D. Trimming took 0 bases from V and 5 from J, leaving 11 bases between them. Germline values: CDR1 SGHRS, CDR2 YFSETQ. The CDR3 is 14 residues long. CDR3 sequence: CASSLGQAGTEAFF. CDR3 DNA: TGCGCCAGCAGCTTGGGGCAGGCCGGAACTGAAGCTTTCTTT.

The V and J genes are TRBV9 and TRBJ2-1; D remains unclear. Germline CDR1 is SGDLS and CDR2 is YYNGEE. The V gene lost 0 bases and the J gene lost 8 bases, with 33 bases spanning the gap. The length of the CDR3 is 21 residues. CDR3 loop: CASSVVSSLRRDWVVVYEQFF. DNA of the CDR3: TGTGCCAGCAGCGTAGTGTCCTCACTACGACGCGATTGGGTTGTGGTCTATGAGCAGTTCTTC.

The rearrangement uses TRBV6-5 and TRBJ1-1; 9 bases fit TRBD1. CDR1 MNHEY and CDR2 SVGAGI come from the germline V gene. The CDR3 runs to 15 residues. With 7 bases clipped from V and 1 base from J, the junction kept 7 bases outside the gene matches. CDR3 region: CASKITGGQNTEAFF. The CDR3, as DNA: TGTGCCAGCAAAATCACAGGGGGCCAGAACACTGAAGCTTTCTTT.